The rows below give T cell receptor beta chains drawn from one sample of a study of vaccination and CD4 T cells after COVID-19. TCRdb re-called the PCR reads with MiXCR, one entry per CDR3 protein. The table has about 16,000 distinct CDR3 sequences, around 46% seen once. Their antigens are not known. What was sequenced was CD4+ T cells from blood, cultured in vitro. Source of these receptors: a human donor who had recovered from COVID-19. Each CDR3 is given without its conserved first and last residue. The order of the fields is V gene, J gene, CDR3 protein.

>TRBV12-3/TRBV12-4|TRBJ1-4
ASSPPGLAEKLF
>TRBV19|TRBJ2-1
ASSPRTGSSYNEQF
>TRBV2|TRBJ1-5
ASRTSGGSNQPQH
>TRBV28|TRBJ2-5
ASSLLGGRETQY
>TRBV19|TRBJ1-1
ASSPPTNTEAF
>TRBV15|TRBJ1-5
ATSRGGGRQPQH
>TRBV19|TRBJ2-7
ASSISSAPGSYEQY
>TRBV6-2/TRBV6-3|TRBJ2-7
ASSFSRDTYEQY
>TRBV19|TRBJ1-2
ASSTGTGLSGYT
>TRBV6-5|TRBJ1-2
ASSSLLWGPGYT
>TRBV15|TRBJ2-5
ATSRDIGQQETQY
>TRBV19|TRBJ1-6
ASSIPNGNSPLH
>TRBV9|TRBJ1-5
ASSPGQWHQPQH
>TRBV27|TRBJ1-1
ASRGQGANTEAF
>TRBV20-1|TRBJ2-7
SATDRDKLYEQY
>TRBV20-1|TRBJ2-1
SARDPPMGGRAGQF
>TRBV28|TRBJ1-4
ASREPGQGSEKLF
>TRBV19|TRBJ1-1
ASSPGTASAAF
>TRBV4-1|TRBJ2-2
ASSPMGLANTGELF
>TRBV20-1|TRBJ1-1
SARRGRGTEAF
>TRBV2|TRBJ1-1
ASSRGQLNTEAF
>TRBV7-2|TRBJ1-2
ASSYTGDRRHGYT
>TRBV30|TRBJ1-2
AWSPVERRLYGYT
>TRBV6-2/TRBV6-3|TRBJ2-2
ASSVFGELF
>TRBV7-3|TRBJ2-3
ASSLGLAGGQDTQY
>TRBV7-6|TRBJ2-3
ASSLNGDTQY
>TRBV5-6|TRBJ1-1
ASSLWGGVAF
>TRBV6-2/TRBV6-3|TRBJ2-7
ASSFGGRQYSYEQY
>TRBV28|TRBJ1-1
ASSPRGMGFGEAF
>TRBV5-6|TRBJ2-2
ASSLGGGAPGELF
>TRBV6-5|TRBJ1-2
ASSWSRSNYGYT
>TRBV6-2/TRBV6-3|TRBJ2-3
ASSDRVQRPDTQY
>TRBV20-1|TRBJ1-2
SAESGGYT
>TRBV20-1|TRBJ2-1
SASHGGGAATLQF
>TRBV7-8|TRBJ2-5
ASSFWDRGQETQY
>TRBV6-2/TRBV6-3|TRBJ2-3
ASSYAPFLAGAGTDTQY
>TRBV6-5|TRBJ2-1
ASSSPGQGSYNEQF